The clone carrying this TCR beta chain was detected a few times. These data are taken from a study of blood T cell repertoires in COVID-19. Study-level information: In each case, the material was cDNA or gDNA derived from T cells, B-cell-depleted T cells, or PBMCs.

Profiling relied on immunoSEQ multiplex PCR, and the TCRdb table lists in-frame clones only, not all of them. The sample consists of about 280,000 clones, 90% of them appearing once. Trimming removed 4 bases from V and 4 bases from J; junction bases left unmatched: 8. In germline, CDR1 is MGHRA, CDR2 YSYEKL. This CDR3 contains 15 residues. This study enrolled people aged roughly 18 to 90 from approximately 24 US geographic areas. The sequence was collected from a woman under 30 with acute COVID-19. This sequence joins TRBV4-1 and TRBJ2-7; 9 bases are a match to TRBD2. The source material was PBMCs or T cells enriched from blood (not recorded which). CDR3 sequence (DNA): TGCGCCAGCAGCCCTGGTAGCGGGAGTGCTTACGAGCAGTACTTC. It encodes CASSPGSGSAYEQYF.